This T cell receptor (beta chain) was identified during a study of early stage breast cancer tumors. Study summary: Most invasive tumors, twelve of 16, were ER+/PR+/HER2-.

Points from the study as a whole: Tumors had about 2.3-fold higher T cell density than normal breast. Blood repertoires resembled normal breast more than tumor.

As concerns this clone: No antigen is known for it.

Each sample had two DNA replicates, roughly 0.48 ug blood or roughly 1.4 ug tissue. The repertoire was sequenced with immunoSEQ multiplex PCR; TCRdb's copy has only in-frame clones and lacks some. The sample records about 53,000 clones, about 90% being singletons. CDR1 and CDR2 from the germline V gene are SGHTA and FQGNSA. Trimming took off 1 base at V and 0 bases at J, with 12 bases between the two ends. This CDR3 region has 16 residues. Sequencing input: blood. J is TRBJ1-2 and V is TRBV7-2; D may be TRBD1 (6 bases). This TCR was sampled from a person aged 65-85 years with breast cancer. The CDR3 DNA reads as TGTGCCAGCAGCTTAGTCCCCGACAGGACTAACTATGGCTACACCTTC. Its translation is CASSLVPDRTNYGYTF.